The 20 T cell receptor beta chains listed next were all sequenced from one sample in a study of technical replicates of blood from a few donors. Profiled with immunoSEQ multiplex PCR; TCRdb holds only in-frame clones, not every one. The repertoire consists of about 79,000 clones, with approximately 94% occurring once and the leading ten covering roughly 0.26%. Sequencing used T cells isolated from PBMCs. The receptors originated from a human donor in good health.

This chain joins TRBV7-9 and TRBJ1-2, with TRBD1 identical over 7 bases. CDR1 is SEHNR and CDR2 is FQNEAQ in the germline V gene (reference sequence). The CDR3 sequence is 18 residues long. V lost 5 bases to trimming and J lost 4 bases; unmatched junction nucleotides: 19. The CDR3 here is CASSLEIYSGTDLYGYTF. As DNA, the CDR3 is TGTGCCAGCAGCCTCGAAATATATTCCGGGACAGACCTCTATGGCTACACCTTC.

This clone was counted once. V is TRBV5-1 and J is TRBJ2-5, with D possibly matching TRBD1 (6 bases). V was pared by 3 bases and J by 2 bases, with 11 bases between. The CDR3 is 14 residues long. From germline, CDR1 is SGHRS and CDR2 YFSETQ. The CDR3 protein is CASSSRQVQETQYF. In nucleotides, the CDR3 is TGCGCCAGCAGCTCGCGACAGGTTCAAGAGACCCAGTACTTC.

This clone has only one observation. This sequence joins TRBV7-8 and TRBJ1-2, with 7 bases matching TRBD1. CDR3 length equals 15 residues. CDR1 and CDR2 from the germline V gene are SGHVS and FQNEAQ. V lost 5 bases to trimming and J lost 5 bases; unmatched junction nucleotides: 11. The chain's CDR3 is CASSGRRDRFYGYTF. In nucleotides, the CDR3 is TGTGCCAGCAGCGGCCGTCGGGACAGATTTTATGGCTACACCTTC.

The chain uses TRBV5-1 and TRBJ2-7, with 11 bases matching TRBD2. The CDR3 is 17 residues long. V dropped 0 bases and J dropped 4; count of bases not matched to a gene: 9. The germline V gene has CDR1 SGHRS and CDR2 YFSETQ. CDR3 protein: CASSLVGQGLADYEQYF. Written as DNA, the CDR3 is TGCGCCAGCAGCTTGGTTGGGCAGGGACTAGCGGATTACGAGCAGTACTTC.

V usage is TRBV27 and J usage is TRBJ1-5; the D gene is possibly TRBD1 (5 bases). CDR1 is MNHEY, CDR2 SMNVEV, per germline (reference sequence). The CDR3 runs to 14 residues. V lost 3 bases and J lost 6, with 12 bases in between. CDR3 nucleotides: TGTGCCAGCAGTTTCAAACAGGTAGTTCAGCCCCAGCATTTT. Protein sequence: CASSFKQVVQPQHF.

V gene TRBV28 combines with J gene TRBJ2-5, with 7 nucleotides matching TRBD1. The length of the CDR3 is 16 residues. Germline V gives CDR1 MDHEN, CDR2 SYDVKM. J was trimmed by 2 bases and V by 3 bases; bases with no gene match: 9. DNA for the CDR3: TGTGCCAGCAGTTTTCGTAACGGCAGGGGGCAAGAGACCCAGTACTTC. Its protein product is CASSFRNGRGQETQYF.

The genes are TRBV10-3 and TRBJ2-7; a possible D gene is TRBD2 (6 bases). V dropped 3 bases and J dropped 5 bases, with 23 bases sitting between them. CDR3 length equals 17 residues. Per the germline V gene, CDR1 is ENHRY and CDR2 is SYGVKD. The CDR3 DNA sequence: TGTGCCATCAGTGACGCCCCCCCTGGAACTAGCTTTCACGAGCAGTACTTC. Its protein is CAISDAPPGTSFHEQYF.

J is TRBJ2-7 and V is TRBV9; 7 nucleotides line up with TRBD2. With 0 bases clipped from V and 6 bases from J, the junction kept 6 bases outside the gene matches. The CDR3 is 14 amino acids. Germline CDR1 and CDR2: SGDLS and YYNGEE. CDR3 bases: TGTGCCAGCAGCGTAGGTGGAGGGAGGGGCGAGCAGTACTTC. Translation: CASSVGGGRGEQYF.

CDR3 nucleotide sequence: TGTGCCACCAGCAGAGATTGGACGGGAGATCAGCCCCAGCATTTT. Translation gives CATSRDWTGDQPQHF. The rearrangement links TRBV15 to TRBJ1-5; D is undetermined. Trimming removed 0 bases at V and 5 bases at J, with 11 bases between. The germline V gene encodes CDR1 LNHNV and CDR2 YYDKDF (reference sequence). This CDR3 contains 15 residues.

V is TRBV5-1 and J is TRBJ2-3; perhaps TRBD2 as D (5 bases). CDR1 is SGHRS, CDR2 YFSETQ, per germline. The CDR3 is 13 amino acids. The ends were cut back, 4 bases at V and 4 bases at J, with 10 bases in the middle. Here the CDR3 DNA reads TGCGCCAGCAGCAACGGGGTGGCAGATACGCAGTATTTT. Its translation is CASSNGVADTQYF.

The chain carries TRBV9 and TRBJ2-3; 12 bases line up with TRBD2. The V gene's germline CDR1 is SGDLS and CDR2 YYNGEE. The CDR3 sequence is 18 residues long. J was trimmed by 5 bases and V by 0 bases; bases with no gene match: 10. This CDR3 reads CASSVGPLAGGLGDTQYF. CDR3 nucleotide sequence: TGTGCCAGCAGCGTAGGACCCCTAGCGGGGGGGCTCGGAGATACGCAGTATTTT.

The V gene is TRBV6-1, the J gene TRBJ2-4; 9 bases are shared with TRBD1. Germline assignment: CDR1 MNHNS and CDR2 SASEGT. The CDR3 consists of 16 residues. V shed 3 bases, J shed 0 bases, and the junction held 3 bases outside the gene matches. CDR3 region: CASSDRDRVAKNIQYF. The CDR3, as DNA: TGTGCCAGCAGTGACCGGGACAGGGTAGCCAAAAACATTCAGTACTTC.

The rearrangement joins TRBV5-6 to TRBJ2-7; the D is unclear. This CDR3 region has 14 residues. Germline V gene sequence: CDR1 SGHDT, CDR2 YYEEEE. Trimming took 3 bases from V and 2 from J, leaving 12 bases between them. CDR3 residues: CASSSQVVTYEQYF. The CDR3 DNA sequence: TGTGCCAGCAGCTCGCAGGTGGTTACCTACGAGCAGTACTTC. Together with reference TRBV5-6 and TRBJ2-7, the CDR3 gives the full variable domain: DAGVTQSPTHLIKTRGQQVTLRCSPKSGHDTVSWYQQALGQGPQFIFQYYEEEERQRGNFPDRFSGHQFPNYSSELNVNALLLGDSALYLCASSSQVVTYEQYFGPGTRLTVT.

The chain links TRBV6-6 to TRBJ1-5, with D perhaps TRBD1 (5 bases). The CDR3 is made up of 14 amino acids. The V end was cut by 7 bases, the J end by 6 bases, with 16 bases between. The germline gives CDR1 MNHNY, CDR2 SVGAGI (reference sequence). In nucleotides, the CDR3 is TGTGCCAGCACTCAAGCCATCGGGGGTCAGCCCCAGCATTTT. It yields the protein CASTQAIGGQPQHF.

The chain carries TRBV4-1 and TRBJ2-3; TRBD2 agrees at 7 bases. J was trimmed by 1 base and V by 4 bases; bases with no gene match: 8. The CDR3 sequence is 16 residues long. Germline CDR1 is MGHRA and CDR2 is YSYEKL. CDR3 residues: CASSLLMGGGTDTQYF. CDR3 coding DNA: TGCGCCAGCAGCCTCCTTATGGGGGGGGGCACAGATACGCAGTATTTT.

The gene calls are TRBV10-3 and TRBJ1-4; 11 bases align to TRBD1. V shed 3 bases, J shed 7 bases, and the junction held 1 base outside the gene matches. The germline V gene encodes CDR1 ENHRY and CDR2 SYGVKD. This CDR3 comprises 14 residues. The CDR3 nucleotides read TGTGCCATCAGTGACGGGACAGGGGGTGAAAAACTGTTTTTT. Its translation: CAISDGTGGEKLFF.

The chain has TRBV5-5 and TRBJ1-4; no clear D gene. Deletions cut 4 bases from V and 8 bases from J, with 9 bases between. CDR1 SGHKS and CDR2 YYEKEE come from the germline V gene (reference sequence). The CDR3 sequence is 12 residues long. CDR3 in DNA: TGTGCCAGCAGCCACTATGGGGAAAAACTGTTTTTT. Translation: CASSHYGEKLFF.

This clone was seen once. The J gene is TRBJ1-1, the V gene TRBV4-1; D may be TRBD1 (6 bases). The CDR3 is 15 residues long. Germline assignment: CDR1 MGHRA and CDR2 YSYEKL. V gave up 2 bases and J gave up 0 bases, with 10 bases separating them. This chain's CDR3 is CASSQSGQLNTEAFF. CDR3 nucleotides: TGCGCCAGCAGCCAATCGGGACAATTGAACACTGAAGCTTTCTTT.

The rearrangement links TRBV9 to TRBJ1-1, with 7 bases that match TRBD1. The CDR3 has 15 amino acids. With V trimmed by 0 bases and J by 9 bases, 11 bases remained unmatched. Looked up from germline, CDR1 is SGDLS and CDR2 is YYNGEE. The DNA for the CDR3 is TGTGCCAGCAGCGTAGGAGGAGGGGGCGAAGATAAAGCTTTCTTT. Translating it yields CASSVGGGGEDKAFF.

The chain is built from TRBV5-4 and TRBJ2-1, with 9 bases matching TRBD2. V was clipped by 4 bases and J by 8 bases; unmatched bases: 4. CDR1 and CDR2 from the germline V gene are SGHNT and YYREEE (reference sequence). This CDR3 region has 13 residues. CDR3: CASSPAGGDEQFF. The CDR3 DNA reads TGTGCCAGCAGCCCAGCGGGAGGCGATGAGCAGTTCTTC.